The clone carrying this T cell receptor (beta chain) was seen only a few times. Its antigen remains unidentified. The CDR3 spans 15 residues. The trim removed 4 bases at V and 7 bases at J, leaving 7 bases unmatched. Germline lookup yields CDR1 SGHNT and CDR2 YYREEE (reference sequence). This record comes from a study of OX40 agonist ivuxolimab in advanced cancers. On the study more broadly: Patient treatment consisted of intravenous ivuxolimab administration every 2 weeks at 0.01 to 10 mg/kg. Study outcomes and limitations: CD8+ T cells (on average) carried more expanded clones than CD4+ T cells.

The table came from immunoSEQ multiplex PCR; TCRdb's copy has only in-frame clones and leaves some out. The sample lists 80,000 to 95,000 clones, 80% to 90% occurring once. The specimen was CD4+ or CD8+ T cells sorted from blood, collected in a trial of the OX40 agonist ivuxolimab. This TCR was sampled from an adult with an advanced solid tumor such as melanoma, head and neck, liver or kidney cancer. The V gene is TRBV5-4, the J gene TRBJ1-4; 10 bases are a match to TRBD1. The CDR3 region is CASSEIRDRGEKLFF. In DNA, the CDR3 is TGTGCCAGCAGCGAAATCCGGGACAGGGGTGAAAAACTGTTTTTT.